Shown below are 28 T cell receptor beta chains from a single sample sequenced in a study of blood T cells in healthy people across ages. Together with a sample-barcoded 5' primer, a J-beta primer mix was included in a second PCR lasting roughly 6 to 12 cycles. TCRdb ran MiXCR on the 5' RACE reads and lists one entry per CDR3 protein. The sample includes around 1,000,000 distinct CDR3 sequences, 30% to 40% of them seen just once. Sequencing used blood. These receptors were obtained from a man younger than 35 in good health.

The chain combines TRBV7-2 with TRBJ2-5, with D uncertain. The CDR3 consists of 15 residues. The ends were cut back, 1 base at V and 1 base at J, with 10 bases in the middle. Germline lookup yields CDR1 SGHTA and CDR2 FQGNSA. CDR3 in amino acids: CASSLDSQIQETQYF. As DNA, the CDR3 is TGTGCCAGCAGCTTAGACTCCCAAATCCAAGAGACCCAGTACTTC.

The genes are TRBV21-1 and TRBJ1-5. TRBV21-1 is designated a pseudogene. The CDR3 length is 15 residues. The CDR3 sequence: CASAPVVESGQPQHF. CDR3 DNA sequence: TGTGCCAGCGCTCCCGTCGTTGAGTCTGGACAGCCCCAGCATTTT.

This chain joins TRBV6-6 and TRBJ1-1; TRBD1 might be the D (5 bases). Trimming shortened V by 2 bases and J by 5 bases, and 12 bases separated the two germline ends. CDR3 size: 14 residues. The V gene's germline CDR1 is MNHNY and CDR2 SVGAGI (reference sequence). The CDR3 is CASSYNGGWTEAFF. The CDR3 nucleotides read TGTGCCAGCAGTTACAATGGGGGGTGGACTGAAGCTTTCTTT.

Worth noting for this clonotype: One end of the junction is discordant with germline, which a read error may explain. The rearrangement joins TRBV20-1 to TRBJ1-6, with no clear D. Germline lookup yields CDR1 DFQATT and CDR2 SNEGSKA (reference sequence). This CDR3 is built from 15 residues. The CDR3 DNA is TGCGGTGCTAGAGAGGGCAGGTCCACCGGATCTCCCCTCCACTTT. It codes for CGAREGRSTGSPLHF.

The rearrangement uses TRBV4-3 and TRBJ2-3; 10 bases map to TRBD2. V lost 1 base to trimming and J lost 4 bases; unmatched junction nucleotides: 5. Germline lookup yields CDR1 LGHNA and CDR2 YSLEER. This CDR3 contains 16 residues. CDR3 sequence reads: CASSQVRLAGADTQYF. CDR3 nucleotides: TGCGCCAGCAGCCAAGTAAGGCTAGCGGGGGCAGATACGCAGTATTTT.

The rearrangement links TRBV20-1 to TRBJ2-3; 9 nucleotides agree with TRBD2. The CDR3 is 15 residues long. V lost 5 bases and J lost 4; bases outside the gene matches: 10. The germline V gene has CDR1 DFQATT and CDR2 SNEGSKA (reference sequence). In nucleotides, the CDR3 is TGCAGTGCTGAAGAAGGTAGCGGGGGATCAGATACGCAGTATTTT. Amino acid sequence: CSAEEGSGGSDTQYF.

The J gene is TRBJ2-7, the V gene TRBV10-3; possible D gene TRBD1, 5 bases. In germline, CDR1 is ENHRY, CDR2 SYGVKD. The CDR3 is 13 amino acids. V was shortened by 4 bases and J by 1 base, with 8 bases between the two germline ends. CDR3 DNA sequence: TGTGCCATCAGTGGACAGCTATCCTACGAGCAGTACTTC. This gives the protein CAISGQLSYEQYF.

The V and J genes are TRBV30 and TRBJ1-5; D uncertain. This CDR3 region has 13 residues. Germline V CDR1 and CDR2: GTSNPN, SVGIG (reference sequence). V gave up 0 bases and J gave up 6 bases, with 9 bases separating them. The CDR3 sequence is CAWSVGDFQPQHF. In DNA, the CDR3 is TGTGCCTGGAGTGTCGGGGATTTTCAGCCCCAGCATTTT. Variable domain in full (rest from reference TRBV30 and TRBJ1-5): SQTIHQWPATLVQPVGSPLSLECTVEGTSNPNLYWYRQAAGRGLQLLFYSVGIGQISSEVPQNLSASRPQDRQFILSSKKLLLSDSGFYLCAWSVGDFQPQHFGDGTRLSIL.

This clonotype was counted ten times or more. V usage is TRBV7-9 and J usage is TRBJ1-2; D remains ambiguous. Germline values: CDR1 SEHNR, CDR2 FQNEAQ (reference sequence). With 3 bases removed from V and 4 bases from J, the gap between germline ends came to 12 bases. There are 14 residues in the CDR3. DNA of the CDR3: TGTGCCAGCAGCTTCTTCGGAGGGCCCTATGGCTACACCTTC. Translation gives CASSFFGGPYGYTF.

This clonotype has just a few counts. The chain recombines TRBV11-1 with TRBJ1-1, with a possible D match to TRBD1 (6 bases). Looked up from germline, CDR1 is SGHAT and CDR2 is FQDESV (reference sequence). V gave up 7 bases and J gave up 1 base, with 13 bases separating them. The CDR3 has 14 amino acids. This CDR3 reads CASTHRVENTEAFF. CDR3 in DNA: TGTGCCAGCACCCACAGGGTAGAGAACACTGAAGCTTTCTTT.

Only one count was recorded for this clonotype. Sequence at one end of the junction differs from germline and may be a read error. The V and J genes are TRBV29-1 and TRBJ2-1, with D perhaps being TRBD1 or TRBD2 (5 bases each). The CDR3 is made up of 13 amino acids. Germline lookup yields CDR1 SQVTM and CDR2 ANQGSEA. The CDR3 sequence is CSVAYGASNKQFF. The CDR3 bases are TGCAGCGTTGCGTACGGGGCGTCCAATAAGCAGTTCTTC.

In this sample, this clonotype turned up a few times. The chain employs TRBV29-1 and TRBJ2-1, with a possible D match to TRBD1 (5 bases). Germline lookup yields CDR1 SQVTM and CDR2 ANQGSEA. With 8 bases removed from V and 7 bases from J, the gap between germline ends came to 12 bases. The CDR3 covers 11 residues. CDR3 loop: CSSQGTNEQFF. In DNA, the CDR3 is TGCAGCTCCCAGGGAACGAATGAGCAGTTCTTC.

This clonotype was picked up a small number of times. V usage is TRBV7-2 and J usage is TRBJ1-2, with D perhaps TRBD1 (6 bases). Germline V gives CDR1 SGHTA, CDR2 FQGNSA. Trimming removed 1 base from V and 4 bases from J, with 16 bases in between. This CDR3 is 16 amino acids long. CDR3 DNA sequence: TGTGCCAGCAGCTTAGGCGTACTGACAGGCCGCTATGGCTACACCTTC. Amino acids: CASSLGVLTGRYGYTF.

The chain recombines TRBV15 with TRBJ1-2; D possibly corresponds to TRBD1 (5 bases). Germline V gives CDR1 LNHNV, CDR2 YYDKDF (reference sequence). Trimming took 0 bases from V and 2 from J, leaving 10 bases between them. The CDR3 consists of 15 residues. The CDR3 sequence is CATSRDRAGNYGYTF. CDR3 DNA sequence: TGTGCCACCAGCAGAGATCGGGCAGGGAACTATGGCTACACCTTC. The full variable domain, completed using reference TRBV15 and TRBJ1-2, is DAMVIQNPRYQVTQFGKPVTLSCSQTLNHNVMYWYQQKSSQAPKLLFHYYDKDFNNEADTPDNFQSRRPNTSFCFLDIRSPGLGDTAMYLCATSRDRAGNYGYTFGSGTRLTVV.

This clonotype was counted only a few times. This chain joins TRBV27 and TRBJ1-5, with 8 bases matching TRBD1. The CDR3 is 13 amino acids. Germline values: CDR1 MNHEY, CDR2 SMNVEV (reference sequence). Unmatched junction bases numbered 4, after V lost 5 bases and J lost 7 bases. The CDR3 bases are TGTGCCAGCAGTCAGGGGGCCGAACAGCCCCAGCATTTT. Translation gives CASSQGAEQPQHF.

This clonotype turned up a few times. This rearrangement joins TRBV7-9 to TRBJ1-2, with D unresolved. Trimming took 5 bases from V and 0 from J, leaving 19 bases between them. The germline gives CDR1 SEHNR, CDR2 FQNEAQ (reference sequence). This CDR3 comprises 17 residues. The CDR3 region has the DNA TGTGCCAGCAGCGCCGAGAGCCCTCGACCGACTAACTATGGCTACACCTTC. Residues: CASSAESPRPTNYGYTF.

V usage is TRBV7-2 and J usage is TRBJ2-2, with 8 bases identical to TRBD1. Losses at the gene ends were 1 base for V and 7 bases for J; bases not matched to a gene: 5. Germline CDR1 is SGHTA and CDR2 is FQGNSA. This CDR3 has 15 amino acids. Here the CDR3 DNA reads TGTGCCAGCAGCTTAGACGGGACAGGACGCGGGGAGCTGTTTTTT. This sequence encodes CASSLDGTGRGELFF. Looking up the rest from reference TRBV7-2 and TRBJ2-2 gives the full variable domain: GAGVSQSPSNKVTEKGKDVELRCDPISGHTALYWYRQSLGQGLEFLIYFQGNSAPDKSGLPSDRFSAERTGGSVSTLTIQRTQQEDSAVYLCASSLDGTGRGELFFGEGSRLTVL.

The chain couples TRBV4-3 to TRBJ1-2; D ambiguous. Looked up from germline, CDR1 is LGHNA and CDR2 is YSLEER. V was cut by 0 bases and J by 4 bases, with 15 bases left in between. The CDR3 has 16 amino acids. The DNA of the CDR3 is TGCGCCAGCAGCCAAGAATCGGGCAGTGACATCTATGGCTACACCTTC. Translated, it gives CASSQESGSDIYGYTF.

This clonotype appeared a few times. The chain joins TRBV20-1 to TRBJ2-5, with D perhaps TRBD2 (6 bases). V lost 4 bases and J lost 4, with 19 bases in between. CDR3 length equals 15 residues. Germline CDR1 DFQATT, CDR2 SNEGSKA (reference sequence). CDR3 in amino acids: CSANNGAVGGETQYF. The CDR3, as DNA: TGCAGTGCTAACAACGGGGCAGTCGGGGGAGAGACCCAGTACTTC.

This chain links TRBV4-3 with TRBJ1-2; D is perhaps TRBD1 (6 bases). The CDR3 totals 15 residues. Germline V gene sequence: CDR1 LGHNA, CDR2 YSLEER. With 0 bases removed from V and 3 bases from J, the gap between germline ends came to 11 bases. For the CDR3, the DNA is TGCGCCAGCAGCCAAGATCGGACAGAATACTATGGCTACACCTTC. It encodes CASSQDRTEYYGYTF.

This clonotype was detected only once. The chain carries TRBV30 and TRBJ2-3, with D maybe TRBD2 (6 bases). V was shortened by 4 bases and J by 3 bases, with 14 bases between the two germline ends. The CDR3 runs to 14 residues. From germline, CDR1 is GTSNPN and CDR2 SVGIG (reference sequence). CDR3 bases: TGTGCCTGGACTCCGGGACTTGGGACAGATACGCAGTATTTT. Translated, it gives CAWTPGLGTDTQYF.

This clonotype was seen more than once but under ten times. This sequence joins TRBV4-3 and TRBJ2-7; 10 bases align to TRBD1. From germline, CDR1 is LGHNA and CDR2 YSLEER. J was trimmed by 7 bases and V by 4 bases; bases with no gene match: 13. This CDR3 has 16 amino acids. The CDR3 sequence is CASSPGTGELGNEQYF. The CDR3 coding sequence is TGCGCCAGCAGCCCTGGGACAGGGGAGTTGGGCAATGAGCAGTACTTC.

V and J are TRBV9 and TRBJ2-1; D is undetermined. The DNA end lines up better with TRBJ2-7; the J call may be wrong. The CDR3 extends over 16 amino acids. CDR1 is SGDLS and CDR2 is YYNGEE in the germline V gene. CDR3 bases: TGTGCCAGCAGCGTAGTGGAGAGAAGCTCCTACAATGAGCAGTACTTC. Amino acid sequence: CASSVVERSSYNEQYF.

This clonotype was seen a few times. The chain employs TRBV20-1 and TRBJ1-6, with D unresolved. Trimming removed 2 bases from V and 0 bases from J, with 5 bases in between. CDR3 length equals 14 residues. CDR1 DFQATT and CDR2 SNEGSKA come from the germline V gene (reference sequence). The CDR3 DNA sequence: TGCAGTGCTAGACGCAGCTCCTATAATTCACCCCTCCACTTT. It codes for CSARRSSYNSPLHF.

This clonotype was seen only a few times. The gene calls are TRBV6-6 and TRBJ1-1, with a tentative D call TRBD1 (5 bases). Looked up from germline, CDR1 is MNHNY and CDR2 is SVGAGI (reference sequence). The CDR3 has 13 residues. V was shortened by 6 bases and J by 3 bases, with 11 bases between the two germline ends. For the CDR3, the DNA is TGTGCCAGCAGCCCCGGGGCGTACACTGAAGCTTTCTTT. Protein: CASSPGAYTEAFF.

A note on this clonotype: A read error may account for a junction end that differs from germline. The chain uses TRBV7-9 and TRBJ1-3; D might be TRBD1 (5 bases). The CDR3 runs to 18 residues. From germline, CDR1 is SEHNR and CDR2 FQNEAQ (reference sequence). The CDR3 DNA sequence: TGTGTCAGCAGCTTCTCTTCCCCGGGACTTATCTCTGGAAACACCATATATTTT. This encodes CVSSFSSPGLISGNTIYF.

V gene TRBV27 combines with J gene TRBJ2-1, with a weak D call TRBD2 (6 bases). CDR3 size: 16 residues. Germline V CDR1 and CDR2: MNHEY, SMNVEV (reference sequence). V gave up 5 bases and J gave up 10 bases, with 24 bases separating them. This CDR3 reads CASSRGILGRGSEQFF. The CDR3, as DNA: TGTGCCAGCAGTAGGGGTATTCTAGGGCGGGGCAGCGAGCAGTTCTTC.

The sample holds a few counts of this clonotype. This chain connects TRBV4-2 to TRBJ1-2; the D is unclear. V was pared by 0 bases and J by 8 bases, with 7 bases between. CDR3 length equals 12 residues. Per germline, CDR1 LGHNA and CDR2 YNFKEQ. The CDR3 nucleotides read TGTGCCAGCAGCCAAGATCCCTGGGGCTACACCTTC. Protein: CASSQDPWGYTF.